The rows below give T cell receptor beta chains drawn from one sample of a study of OX40 agonist ivuxolimab in advanced cancers. Repertoires were generated with immunoSEQ multiplex PCR, while TCRdb's copy carries only in-frame clones and drops some. The sample includes approximately 82,000 clones, 80% to 90% seen only once; the top ten take 20% to 25%. Sequenced here: CD4+ or CD8+ T cells sorted from blood, sampled in a trial of the OX40 agonist ivuxolimab. These receptors came from an adult with an advanced solid tumor such as melanoma, head and neck, liver or kidney cancer. Both conserved end residues are part of each CDR3. The D gene is left open where the match is weak. Expanded clones are given a class, and other clones once, few, many or no size at all.

CDR3aa: CASSLPGARGTGELFF
CDR3nt: TGTGCCAGCAGCTTACCGGGAGCTCGGGGCACCGGGGAGCTGTTTTTT
j_gene: TRBJ2-2
d_gene: .
abundance: few
v_gene: TRBV7-2

CDR3aa: CASSLGSSYEQYF
CDR3nt: TGTGCCAGCAGCTTAGGGAGCTCCTACGAGCAGTACTTC
j_gene: TRBJ2-7
d_gene: .
abundance: .
v_gene: TRBV11-3

CDR3aa: CASLGGANYNEQFF
CDR3nt: TGTGCCAGCTTAGGAGGCGCCAATTACAATGAGCAGTTCTTC
j_gene: TRBJ2-1
d_gene: .
abundance: .
v_gene: TRBV18

CDR3aa: CSASGTASSVQFF
CDR3nt: TGCAGCGCCTCCGGGACCGCTTCTTCGGTGCAGTTCTTC
j_gene: TRBJ2-1
d_gene: .
abundance: .
v_gene: TRBV29-1

CDR3aa: CASSQTRGRVGYEQYF
CDR3nt: TGTGCCAGCAGCCAAACCCGGGGTCGCGTCGGCTACGAGCAGTACTTC
j_gene: TRBJ2-7
d_gene: .
abundance: .
v_gene: TRBV4-2

CDR3aa: CASSFGQGANYGYTF
CDR3nt: TGTGCCAGCAGCTTTGGACAGGGGGCTAACTATGGCTACACCTTC
j_gene: TRBJ1-2
d_gene: TRBD1
abundance: .
v_gene: TRBV7-9

CDR3aa: CAWTPQLNYGYTF
CDR3nt: TGTGCCTGGACCCCCCAGCTGAACTATGGCTACACCTTC
j_gene: TRBJ1-2
d_gene: .
abundance: .
v_gene: TRBV30

CDR3aa: CASSPIPFADTQYF
CDR3nt: TGTGCCAGCAGCCCAATCCCCTTTGCAGATACGCAGTATTTT
j_gene: TRBJ2-3
d_gene: .
abundance: .
v_gene: TRBV14

CDR3aa: CARGIVGDLGSSGANVLTF
CDR3nt: TGCGCCAGGGGGATCGTCGGGGACTTGGGGAGCTCTGGGGCCAACGTCCTGACTTTC
j_gene: TRBJ2-6
d_gene: .
abundance: .
v_gene: TRBV23-1

CDR3aa: CASSLGTSGSGELFF
CDR3nt: TGCGCCAGCAGCTTAGGTACTAGCGGCTCCGGGGAGCTGTTTTTT
j_gene: TRBJ2-2
d_gene: TRBD2
abundance: .
v_gene: TRBV5-1

CDR3aa: CASSSSGASTPQYF
CDR3nt: TGTGCCAGCAGCTCATCCGGGGCCTCAACGCCGCAGTATTTT
j_gene: TRBJ2-3
d_gene: .
abundance: .
v_gene: TRBV7-2

CDR3aa: CASSFTGGTYNEQFF
CDR3nt: TGTGCCAGCAGCTTCACAGGGGGGACCTACAATGAGCAGTTCTTC
j_gene: TRBJ2-1
d_gene: TRBD1
abundance: .
v_gene: TRBV25-1

CDR3aa: CASSVGGRAYGYTF
CDR3nt: TGCGCCAGCAGCGTGGGGGGGCGAGCCTATGGCTACACCTTC
j_gene: TRBJ1-2
d_gene: .
abundance: .
v_gene: TRBV5-1

CDR3aa: CASSPSRTEAFF
CDR3nt: TGTGCCAGCTCCCCGAGTCGAACTGAAGCTTTCTTT
j_gene: TRBJ1-1
d_gene: .
abundance: .
v_gene: TRBV18

CDR3aa: CASSLAPGPNTGELFF
CDR3nt: TGTGCCAGCAGTTTAGCCCCGGGGCCGAACACCGGGGAGCTGTTTTTT
j_gene: TRBJ2-2
d_gene: .
abundance: .
v_gene: TRBV28

CDR3aa: CASSELGERGTDTQYF
CDR3nt: TGCGCCAGCAGTGAGCTAGGGGAAAGAGGCACAGATACGCAGTATTTT
j_gene: TRBJ2-3
d_gene: .
abundance: .
v_gene: TRBV10-2

CDR3aa: CASSLEGYGDTEAFF
CDR3nt: TGTGCCAGCAGCTTGGAGGGGTACGGGGACACTGAAGCTTTCTTT
j_gene: TRBJ1-1
d_gene: .
abundance: .
v_gene: TRBV5-4

CDR3aa: CAWSVSGRVRDSYEQYF
CDR3nt: TGTGCCTGGAGTGTTTCTGGAAGGGTCCGCGATTCCTACGAGCAGTACTTC
j_gene: TRBJ2-7
d_gene: .
abundance: .
v_gene: TRBV30

CDR3aa: CAWSGTGLYTEAFF
CDR3nt: TGTGCCTGGAGTGGGACAGGGCTATACACTGAAGCTTTCTTT
j_gene: TRBJ1-1
d_gene: TRBD1
abundance: once
v_gene: TRBV30

CDR3aa: CSVGASGGTSYNEQFF
CDR3nt: TGCAGCGTCGGGGCTAGCGGGGGGACCTCCTACAATGAGCAGTTCTTC
j_gene: TRBJ2-1
d_gene: TRBD2
abundance: .
v_gene: TRBV29-1